The clone carrying this TCR beta chain appeared a few times. Its antigen is unknown. Germline V lookup: CDR1 LGHDT, CDR2 YNNKEL (reference sequence). The CDR3 totals 12 residues. V was trimmed by 7 bases and J by 7 bases, leaving 13 bases between them. TCRdb analysed the RT-PCR reads with MiXCR anew, one entry per CDR3 protein. The sample contains about 540,000 distinct CDR3 sequences, roughly 23% of which appear only once. The data derive from a study of response to subunit inactivated influenza vaccine. Study-level points and caveats: After each seasonal influenza vaccination, few new T cells are recruited, the authors suggested.

These same records also appear under a second study, on T cells expressing NK-cell markers. That work states: For TCR beta, cDNA was produced by 5'RACE template switching with UMIs. The eight sequenced donors comprised seven who were HCMV-seropositive and one who was seronegative.

This sample comprised CD4+ T cells sorted from PBMCs, obtained 11 to 12 days after vaccination. The source of this sequence is a man aged 45-60 years who received an inactivated influenza vaccine. The chain couples TRBV3-1 to TRBJ2-5; D gene unclear. The CDR3 DNA reads as TGTGCCAGCACCCCCAGATTGGGGACCCAGTACTTC. Its protein is CASTPRLGTQYF.